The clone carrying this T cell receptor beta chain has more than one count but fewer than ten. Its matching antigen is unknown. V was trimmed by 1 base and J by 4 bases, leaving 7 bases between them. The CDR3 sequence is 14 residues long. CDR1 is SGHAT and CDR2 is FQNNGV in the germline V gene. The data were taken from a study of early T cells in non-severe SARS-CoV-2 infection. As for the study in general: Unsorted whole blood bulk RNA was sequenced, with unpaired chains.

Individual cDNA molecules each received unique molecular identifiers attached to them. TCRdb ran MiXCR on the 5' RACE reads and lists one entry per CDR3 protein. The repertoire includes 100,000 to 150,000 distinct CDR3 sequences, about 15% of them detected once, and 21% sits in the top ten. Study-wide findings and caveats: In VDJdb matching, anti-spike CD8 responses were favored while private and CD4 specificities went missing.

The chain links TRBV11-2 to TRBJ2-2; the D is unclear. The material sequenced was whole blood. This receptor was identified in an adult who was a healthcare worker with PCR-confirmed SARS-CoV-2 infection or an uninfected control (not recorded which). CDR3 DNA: TGTGCCAGCAGCTTAGTTGGATCCACCGGGGAGCTGTTTTTT. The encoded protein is CASSLVGSTGELFF.